This TCR beta chain was sequenced in a study of regulatory and conventional T cells in RAG deficiency. Study findings and constraints: Shannon entropy was markedly lower and Simpson indices higher in RAG-deficient patients than control T-cell subsets.

The ends were cut back, 4 bases at V and 0 bases at J, with 16 bases in the middle. Germline CDR1 SGDLS, CDR2 YYNGEE. This CDR3 has 16 amino acids. TCRdb keeps only in-frame clones here, not all; method: immunoSEQ multiplex PCR. This sample has 8,500 or so clones, with 70% to 90% found just once. This clone was recorded only once. Its target is unknown. These same records also appear under a second study, on regulatory T cells. That source notes: The primer mix had 52 TRBV and 13 TRBJ primers.

The TCR sequence derives from a human donor in good health. Source material: CD8+ T cells sorted from blood. The chain links TRBV9 to TRBJ1-1; a possible D gene is TRBD1 (6 bases). The CDR3 sequence is CASSPPQQGLNTEAFF. CDR3 bases: TGTGCCAGCAGCCCTCCGCAACAGGGCTTGAACACTGAAGCTTTCTTT. The full variable domain, rest sourced from reference TRBV9 and TRBJ1-1, is DSGVTQTPKHLITATGQRVTLRCSPRSGDLSVYWYQQSLDQGLQFLIQYYNGEERAKGNILERFSAQQFPDLHSELNLSSLELGDSALYFCASSPPQQGLNTEAFFGQGTRLTVV.